This T cell receptor (beta chain) was sequenced for a study of molecular identifiers for immune sequencing clone quantification. Study-wide context: Replicate runs used RNA from roughly 21,000 or 96,000 naive CD8 cells, which was split five ways into aliquots, and four of those aliquots were then sequenced. Regarding the study as a whole: Effector cells kept over 97% of their molecules in clones above 20 RNA copies, while naive cells kept under 1% there.

In the sort, naive CD8 T cells were defined as CD8+CD4-CCR7+CD45RA+. Germline lookup yields CDR1 PRHDT and CDR2 FYEKMQ (reference sequence). CDR3 length equals 18 residues. V lost 4 bases to trimming and J lost 0 bases, with 18 bases between them. From the PCR reads, TCRdb called clonotypes with MiXCR, one entry per CDR3 protein. The sample consists of 50,000 to 65,000 distinct CDR3 sequences, about 25% of them appearing once. This clonotype showed up just a few times. Its antigen is as yet unknown. Sequenced: naive CD8+ T cells from blood, with Jurkat cell RNA spiked in. Documented subset: FACS-sorted CD8+CD4-CCR7+CD45RA+ naive T cells. The V gene is TRBV13, the J gene TRBJ2-2; a weak D match, TRBD2 (6 bases). The sequence derives from a human donor in good health. Some libraries in this study had Jurkat cell RNA spiked in. CDR3 DNA: TGTGCCAGCAGCTCAGAACGCCGGGGAGGCTCGAACACCGGGGAGCTGTTTTTT. Its protein product is CASSSERRGGSNTGELFF.